Sequencing of this T cell receptor beta chain was carried out in a study of blood T cell repertoires in COVID-19. Across the study: Sources were T cells, B-cell-depleted T cells, or PBMCs; the material itself was cDNA or gDNA.

The study recruited exposed participants who had met a COVID-19 case within 2 weeks before entry. Here immunoSEQ multiplex PCR was the method, and the copy in TCRdb shows in-frame clones only, minus some. The data contain fewer than 250,000 clones, 85% to 90% of them seen just once; the ten biggest clones take up around 0.85%. The germline gives CDR1 MDHEN, CDR2 SYDVKM. The CDR3 is 14 residues long. Deletions cut 6 bases from V and 12 bases from J, with 23 bases between. This TCR was recovered from a middle-aged man who had been exposed to COVID-19. The chain employs TRBV28 and TRBJ1-1, with unresolved D. The sequenced sample was PBMCs or T cells enriched from blood (not recorded which). The CDR3 region has the DNA TGTGCCAGCAGATTCGGTGTGAGGAGGGTGGCGACTTTCTTT. It codes for CASRFGVRRVATFF.